This is a list of T cell receptor beta chains from one sample in a study of Ad26.COV2.S vaccination and SARS-CoV-2 variants. Clones were read by immunoSEQ multiplex PCR, and TCRdb kept only the in-frame ones, dropping some. The repertoire has some 250,000 clones, roughly 90% of them found once; the top ten carry about 10%. This material consisted of peripheral blood, taken in a trial of Ad26.COV2.S vaccine versus placebo. These receptors were obtained from a person aged 18 to 59 who received the Ad26.COV2.S COVID-19 vaccine or a placebo. The CDR3 runs from the conserved cysteine through the conserved F or W. Fields, in order: V gene, clone size, J gene, D gene, CDR3 protein, CDR3 DNA. D genes are given only for firm matches. The size of a clone is reported for some rows only, either as once, few or many, or as a class for expanded clones.

TRBV28	few	TRBJ2-2	-	CASSPGEPGELFF	TGTGCCAGCAGTCCCGGGGAGCCAGGGGAGCTGTTTTTT
TRBV9	-	TRBJ1-2	-	CASSVGAWGYTF	TGTGCCAGCAGCGTGGGTGCCTGGGGCTACACCTTC
TRBV18	-	TRBJ2-1	TRBD2	CASSPPGAGGGEQFF	TGTGCCAGCTCACCACCCGGAGCGGGGGGAGGTGAGCAGTTCTTC
TRBV2	-	TRBJ2-7	-	CASSVMLTYEQYF	TGTGCCAGCAGTGTGATGTTGACCTACGAGCAGTACTTC
TRBV25-1	-	TRBJ1-5	TRBD1	CASSETGGGQPQHF	TGTGCCAGCAGTGAAACAGGGGGCGGTCAGCCCCAGCATTTT
TRBV6-6	-	TRBJ2-1	-	CASSYSSHLYNEQFF	TGTGCCAGCAGTTACTCCTCCCATTTGTACAATGAGCAGTTCTTC
TRBV7-2	-	TRBJ1-5	-	CASSQRSGQYGQPQHF	TGTGCCAGCAGCCAAAGATCCGGACAGTACGGTCAGCCCCAGCATTTT
TRBV29-1	once	TRBJ2-3	TRBD2	CSAILAGGTDTQYF	TGCAGCGCAATACTAGCGGGAGGGACAGATACGCAGTATTTT
TRBV3-1/TRBV3-2	-	TRBJ1-5	-	CASSQDLPGSNQPQHF	TGTGCCAGCAGCCAAGATTTACCTGGGAGCAATCAGCCCCAGCATTTT
TRBV19	-	TRBJ2-7	-	CASSIDLDQGTLSYEQYF	TGTGCCAGTAGTATAGATTTGGACCAGGGCACCCTTTCCTACGAGCAGTACTTC
TRBV5-3	-	TRBJ2-1	-	CARSLKRGLTNNEQFF	TGTGCCAGAAGCTTGAAAAGGGGCTTAACAAACAATGAGCAGTTCTTC
TRBV7-9	-	TRBJ1-5	-	CASSLGPGQPQHF	TGTGCCAGCAGCTTAGGGCCCGGTCAGCCCCAGCATTTT
TRBV10-2	-	TRBJ1-3	-	CASFAGPWGLRSGNTIYF	TGCGCCAGCTTTGCTGGGCCCTGGGGCCTGAGGTCTGGAAACACCATATATTTT
TRBV18	few	TRBJ1-1	-	CASSPQGNTEAFF	TGTGCCAGCTCACCACAGGGGAACACTGAAGCTTTCTTT
TRBV7-2	once	TRBJ1-6	TRBD1	CASSFNGQGNSPLHF	TGTGCCAGCAGCTTTAACGGACAGGGTAATTCACCCCTCCACTTT
TRBV18	-	TRBJ1-5	-	CASSPGTGTLSNQPQHF	TGTGCCAGCTCACCTGGAACCGGGACGTTGAGCAATCAGCCCCAGCATTTT
TRBV4-2	-	TRBJ2-3	-	CASSPHGPDTQYF	TGTGCCAGCAGCCCCCATGGACCGGATACGCAGTATTTT
TRBV5-4	few	TRBJ2-5	TRBD2	CASSQEGTKRETQYF	TGTGCCAGCAGTCAGGAGGGGACTAAGAGGGAGACCCAGTACTTC
TRBV20-1	-	TRBJ2-1	-	CSASTWGLNRYNEQFF	TGCAGTGCTAGTACTTGGGGCCTTAATCGCTACAATGAGCAGTTCTTC
TRBV6-5	-	TRBJ2-7	-	CASSYGRSSYEQYF	TGTGCCAGCAGCTATGGAAGGAGCTCCTACGAGCAGTACTTC
TRBV5-8	-	TRBJ2-1	-	CASSFLDGASSYNEQFF	TGTGCCAGCAGCTTTCTGGACGGGGCTAGCTCCTACAATGAGCAGTTCTTC
TRBV14	-	TRBJ1-3	-	CASSQERGGGNTIYF	TGTGCCAGCAGCCAAGAGCGCGGAGGGGGAAACACCATATATTTT
TRBV19	-	TRBJ2-1	-	CASSMGPGGPTYNEQFF	TGTGCCAGTAGTATGGGCCCCGGGGGACCGACCTACAATGAGCAGTTCTTC
TRBV30	-	TRBJ1-1	-	CAWDNRRQTEAFF	TGTGCCTGGGACAACAGGCGGCAAACTGAAGCTTTCTTT
TRBV5-4	-	TRBJ2-5	-	CASGRETQYF	TGTGCCAGCGGTCGGGAGACCCAGTACTTC
TRBV18	-	TRBJ2-5	-	CASSPPLPTSGPQTQYF	TGTGCCAGCTCACCACCTCTCCCGACTTCTGGGCCCCAGACCCAGTACTTC
TRBV5-6	-	TRBJ1-1	-	CASTLRPQGFTEAFF	TGTGCCAGCACCTTACGACCACAGGGTTTCACTGAAGCTTTCTTT
TRBV7-2	-	TRBJ2-3	TRBD2	CASSLQGGGASDTQYF	TGTGCCAGCAGCTTACAGGGCGGGGGGGCTTCAGATACGCAGTATTTT
TRBV5-1	few	TRBJ1-6	TRBD1	CASSWDRENSPLHF	TGCGCCAGCAGCTGGGACAGGGAAAATTCACCCCTCCACTTT
TRBV7-2	-	TRBJ1-6	-	CASSPGSYNSPLHF	TGTGCCAGCAGCCCCGGGAGTTATAATTCACCCCTCCACTTT
TRBV4-2	once	TRBJ2-7	-	CASSQGIKTYEQYF	TGTGCCAGCAGCCAAGGGATCAAAACCTACGAGCAGTACTTC
TRBV11-1	few	TRBJ2-3	TRBD1	CASSYPGQTTQYF	TGTGCCAGCAGCTACCCGGGACAGACTACGCAGTATTTT
TRBV28	-	TRBJ1-2	-	CASFGEGTYGYTF	TGTGCCAGCTTTGGGGAAGGGACGTATGGCTACACCTTC
TRBV7-9	-	TRBJ1-1	-	CASSLGSGDLEAFF	TGTGCCAGCAGCTTAGGTAGTGGGGACCTTGAAGCTTTCTTT
TRBV18	-	TRBJ1-5	-	CASRGDLSNQPQHF	TGTGCCAGCAGGGGGGACCTAAGCAATCAGCCCCAGCATTTT
TRBV11-2	-	TRBJ1-4	TRBD1	CASRSPGQGNEKLFF	TGTGCCAGCAGGTCTCCGGGACAGGGGAATGAAAAACTGTTTTTT
TRBV19	-	TRBJ1-2	TRBD1	CASSHQGADYTF	TGTGCCAGTAGCCATCAGGGGGCTGACTACACCTTC
TRBV7-9	-	TRBJ2-5	TRBD1	CASSLRTGILETQYF	TGTGCCAGCAGCTTGCGGACAGGGATTTTGGAGACCCAGTACTTC
TRBV7-2	-	TRBJ1-5	TRBD1	CASSQGQGGQPQHF	TGTGCCAGCAGCCAAGGACAGGGAGGACAGCCCCAGCATTTT
TRBV24-1	once	TRBJ2-3	-	CATSEPPLWGDTDTQYF	TGTGCCACCAGTGAACCGCCCCTATGGGGAGACACAGATACGCAGTATTTT
TRBV25-1	-	TRBJ2-1	TRBD1	CASRRTGSSYNEQFF	TGTGCCAGCCGTAGGACAGGGAGCTCCTACAATGAGCAGTTCTTC
TRBV7-9	-	TRBJ1-5	-	CASSLGQGYSNQPQHF	TGTGCCAGCAGCTTAGGGCAGGGCTATAGCAATCAGCCCCAGCATTTT
TRBV7-2	-	TRBJ2-7	-	CASSLTGPTLPEQYF	TGTGCCAGCAGCTTAACGGGACCCACGCTCCCCGAGCAGTACTTC
TRBV7-6	-	TRBJ1-6	-	CASSLGQSNSPLHF	TGTGCCAGCAGCTTAGGACAGTCTAATTCACCCCTCCACTTT
TRBV5-4	-	TRBJ2-5	TRBD2	CASSLDLAGVGETQYF	TGTGCCAGCAGCTTGGATCTAGCGGGAGTGGGAGAGACCCAGTACTTC